The rows below give T cell receptor beta chains drawn from one sample of a study of T cells after yellow fever vaccination. MiXCR, applied by TCRdb to the 5' RACE reads, yields one record per CDR3 protein. This sample has approximately 300,000 distinct CDR3 sequences; 6.5% to 8.5% occur once, and the top ten carry 15% to 20%. The sequences come from PBMCs, collected roughly 46 days after the first yellow fever vaccination. These receptors were obtained from a man aged 18 to 29 who received the YFV17D yellow fever vaccine. Each CDR3 is given with its conserved first and last residue. The D gene is left open where the match is weak. Not every row has a clone size; where given, it reads once, few, many or a size class.

V	D	J	size	DNA	CDR3
TRBV7-8	.	TRBJ2-1	many	TGTGCCAGCAGCTTATCTCCAGGGTACAATGAGCAGTTCTTC	CASSLSPGYNEQFF
TRBV5-1	.	TRBJ2-3	.	TGCGCCAGCAGCTGGGCCACAGATACGCAGTATTTT	CASSWATDTQYF
TRBV5-1	TRBD2	TRBJ2-1	.	TGCGCCAGCAGCCCAAATCCGGGACTAGCGATTAGTCGTGAGCAGTTCTTC	CASSPNPGLAISREQFF
TRBV12-3/TRBV12-4	.	TRBJ1-2	.	TGTGCCAGCTGGGAAAGCGTTGGCTATGGCTACACCTTC	CASWESVGYGYTF
TRBV7-2	.	TRBJ2-1	many	TGTGCCAGCAGCTCAGCAGGGCACCATGAGCAGTTCTTC	CASSSAGHHEQFF
TRBV10-3	.	TRBJ2-5	few	TGTGCCATCAGTGAGGGGTTCCGGGAGACCCAGTACTTC	CAISEGFRETQYF
TRBV9	.	TRBJ2-2	many	TGTGCCAGCAGCGTAGGCGGAGGTGACACCGGGGAGCTGTTTTTT	CASSVGGGDTGELFF
TRBV5-1	.	TRBJ2-1	many	TGCGCCAGCAGCTTGGCAGGAAACTACAATGAGCAGTTCTTC	CASSLAGNYNEQFF
TRBV24-1	.	TRBJ2-3	many	TGTGCCACCAGTGACCTTCAGGGATTTGGCACAGATACGCAGTATTTT	CATSDLQGFGTDTQYF
TRBV2	.	TRBJ2-1	.	TGTGCCAGCAGTGAAAGGGGATCCTACAATGAGCAGTTCTTC	CASSERGSYNEQFF
TRBV12-3/TRBV12-4	.	TRBJ2-2	few	TGTGCCAGCAGTTTTAGTGAGACAGCGAACACCGGGGAGCTGTTTTTT	CASSFSETANTGELFF
TRBV3-1	.	TRBJ1-4	.	TGTGCCAGCAGCCAAGTGGGGAATGAAAAACTGTTTTTT	CASSQVGNEKLFF
TRBV6-1	.	TRBJ1-3	few	TGTGCCAGCAGTGGGGGACCGGGCTCTGGAAACACCATATATTTT	CASSGGPGSGNTIYF
TRBV6-1	.	TRBJ1-2	few	TGTGCCAGCACTCACGGGGTTAACTATGGCTACACCTTC	CASTHGVNYGYTF
TRBV7-8	.	TRBJ2-2	few	TGTGCCAGCAGCCCCATCCAGGGGTGGGCCACCGGGGAGCTGTTTTTT	CASSPIQGWATGELFF
TRBV4-2	TRBD1	TRBJ1-2	many	TGTGCCAGCAGCCGCCAGAACAGGGGGCGGACCTATGGCTACACCTTC	CASSRQNRGRTYGYTF
TRBV11-2	TRBD1	TRBJ2-7	few	TGTGCCAGCAGCTTTGGGACAGGGGATTACGAGCAGTACTTC	CASSFGTGDYEQYF
TRBV29-1	.	TRBJ2-3	medium-sized	TGCAGCGTTGGAATTAGCGGAAGGACAGATACGCAGTATTTT	CSVGISGRTDTQYF
TRBV20-1	.	TRBJ1-1	once	TGCAGTGCAAAGCAGGGAAAGAAGGGAACTGAAGCTTTCTTT	CSAKQGKKGTEAFF
TRBV5-1	.	TRBJ2-5	few	TGCGCCAGCAGCTCGGGACCGGGGCCGGGAGAGACCCAGTACTTC	CASSSGPGPGETQYF
TRBV5-1	.	TRBJ2-7	.	TGCGCCAGCAGGCGTGGTATAACTTACGAGCAGTACTTC	CASRRGITYEQYF
TRBV4-2	TRBD2	TRBJ2-3	.	TGTGCCAGCAGCCAAGATGGCCAGCGGGGGTCGGGAGATACGCAGTATTTT	CASSQDGQRGSGDTQYF
TRBV10-3	.	TRBJ1-2	few	TGTGCCATCAGTGAGCGGATACAGGGCGACTATGGCTACACCTTC	CAISERIQGDYGYTF
TRBV10-3	TRBD1	TRBJ2-4	.	TGTGCCATCAGTGACGGACAGGGGGCTGCCAAAAACATTCAGTACTTC	CAISDGQGAAKNIQYF
TRBV15	.	TRBJ1-1	few	TGTGCCACCAGCAGAGTAGTTTTAGGGAGCACTGAAGCTTTCTTT	CATSRVVLGSTEAFF
TRBV7-2	.	TRBJ1-5	many	TGTGCCAGCAGCTACGGGGGGAGCAATCAGCCCCAGCATTTT	CASSYGGSNQPQHF
TRBV5-1	TRBD1	TRBJ2-1	few	TGCGCCAGCAGCTTGGCCCGGACAGGGGGTGAGCAGTTCTTC	CASSLARTGGEQFF
TRBV10-3	.	TRBJ1-1	.	TGTGCCATCTCGAGGGCCTTGAACACTGAAGCTTTCTTT	CAISRALNTEAFF
TRBV24-1	TRBD2	TRBJ2-3	.	TGTGCCACCAGTGAGGGGGGGGCAGGGACTAGCGGAAGCACAGATACGCAGTATTTT	CATSEGGAGTSGSTDTQYF
TRBV5-1	.	TRBJ2-5	.	TGCGCCAGCAGTGTCTCCCAAGAGACCCAGTACTTC	CASSVSQETQYF
TRBV12-3/TRBV12-4	.	TRBJ2-5	.	TGTGCCAGCACCCCAACTGGGGGTCAAGAGACCCAGTACTTC	CASTPTGGQETQYF
TRBV7-2	TRBD1	TRBJ2-3	many	TGTGCCAGCAGGGACAGGATTAGCACAGATACGCAGTATTTT	CASRDRISTDTQYF
TRBV6-1	TRBD2	TRBJ2-3	many	TGTGCCAGCAGTGGAGCGGGGGGGCGCGTCACAGATACGCAGTATTTT	CASSGAGGRVTDTQYF
TRBV20-1	TRBD1	TRBJ1-5	.	TGCTGTTCTCCAGGGGGACCTAGCAATCAGCCCCAGCATTTT	CCSPGGPSNQPQHF
TRBV2	.	TRBJ1-6	.	TGTGCCATCAGTTTGGGTGGGGGGATGAGCTCCTATAATTCACCCCTCCACTTT	CAISLGGGMSSYNSPLHF
TRBV5-1	TRBD2	TRBJ2-1	.	TGCGCCAGCACCGGGGGGAGCTCCTACAATGAGCAGTTCTTC	CASTGGSSYNEQFF
TRBV4-2	TRBD2	TRBJ2-6	.	TGTGCCAGCAGCCAAGAGGGACTAGCGGGGCCGCCCTCTGGGGCCAACGTCCTGACTTTC	CASSQEGLAGPPSGANVLTF
TRBV7-8	.	TRBJ2-5	.	TGTGCCAGCAGCTTACCGGTGCGGGCAGGGATCGGCCAAGAGACCCAGTACTTC	CASSLPVRAGIGQETQYF
TRBV20-1	TRBD1	TRBJ1-2	few	TGCAGCGTTCAACAGGGGTCCTATGGCTACACCTTC	CSVQQGSYGYTF
TRBV6-5	.	TRBJ2-7	many	TGTGCCAGCAGTCCGAGGGGGGGGGTGACTTACTACGAGCAGTACTTC	CASSPRGGVTYYEQYF
TRBV5-4	TRBD2	TRBJ2-5	.	TGTGCCAGCAGCCCTAGCGGGGGGGAATTTCAAGAGACCCAGTACTTC	CASSPSGGEFQETQYF
TRBV4-3	.	TRBJ2-7	few	.	CASSQVFGPAEQYF
TRBV27	.	TRBJ1-5	few	TGTGCCAGCAGTTTACACCGTCGACAGGATAGCAATCAGCCCCAGCATTTT	CASSLHRRQDSNQPQHF
TRBV20-1	.	TRBJ1-1	.	TGCAGTGCTAGCTTAGTGAACACTGAAGCTTTCTTT	CSASLVNTEAFF
TRBV3-1	TRBD2	TRBJ2-1	.	TGTGCCACCAGCCAGCCGAACTTAGCGGGGGGGGACAATGAGCAGTTCTTC	CATSQPNLAGGDNEQFF
TRBV29-1	TRBD1	TRBJ2-1	many	TGCAGCGCCCACGGGACAGGGAGTAATGAGCAGTTCTTC	CSAHGTGSNEQFF
TRBV7-2	TRBD1	TRBJ1-1	few	TGTGCCAGCAGCACTCACAGGGGGCAGAGTAACACTGAAGCTTTCTTT	CASSTHRGQSNTEAFF
TRBV5-1	.	TRBJ1-6	few	TGCGCCAGCAGCTTGGCCGGTCAGGGATACGGCGATTCATCCCTCCACTTT	CASSLAGQGYGDSSLHF
TRBV5-4	.	TRBJ2-2	few	TGTGCCAGCAGCTCTACGGGATGGATTAACACCGGGGAGCTGTTTTTT	CASSSTGWINTGELFF
TRBV3-1	.	TRBJ2-5	once	TGTGCCATCTGTTGTACGGAGACCCAGTACTTC	CAICCTETQYF
TRBV12-3/TRBV12-4	TRBD2	TRBJ2-7	.	TGTGCCAGCAGTTTATCGGGGAGGGTTGGCTACGAGCAGTACTTC	CASSLSGRVGYEQYF
TRBV7-2	.	TRBJ1-5	few	TGTGCCAGCAGCCGCCGCGCAGACGTTGGTCAGCCCCAGCATTTT	CASSRRADVGQPQHF
TRBV12-3/TRBV12-4	.	TRBJ2-2	many	TGTGCCAGCACCCCTCGCGGGTGGAAGACGAAAACACCGATTGCCGGGGAGCTGTTTTTT	CASTPRGWKTKTPIAGELFF